The rows below give T cell receptor beta chains drawn from one sample of a study of cytomegalovirus exposure and HLA in healthy donors. Clones were read by immunoSEQ multiplex PCR, and TCRdb kept only the in-frame ones, dropping some. The sample carries about 71,000 clones, about 70% recorded once. Sequenced input: PBMCs. The receptors were sampled from a woman in her forties or fifties in good health and CMV-seropositive. Each CDR3 is given with its conserved first and last residue. A D gene is named only where the DNA matches it firmly. A row's size may be missing; if present it is once, few, many or a size class.

clone size | CDR3 length | J gene | V gene | D gene | CDR3 protein | CDR3 DNA
NA | 16 | TRBJ1-2 | TRBV19 | TRBD1 | CASSIWDSQPGRGYTF | TGTGCCAGTAGTATATGGGACAGCCAGCCGGGGAGGGGCTACACCTTC
NA | 13 | TRBJ1-5 | TRBV19 | TRBD1 | CASSTTGNQPQHF | TGTGCCAGTAGTACGACAGGGAATCAGCCCCAGCATTTT
NA | 16 | TRBJ2-7 | TRBV6-1 | TRBD2 | CASSEELTSATYEQYF | TGTGCCAGCAGTGAAGAACTGACTAGCGCTACCTACGAGCAGTACTTC
NA | 16 | TRBJ1-5 | TRBV4-1 | TRBD1 | CASSQGAARGPQPQHF | TGCGCCAGCAGCCAAGGTGCGGCCAGGGGGCCTCAGCCCCAGCATTTT
NA | 11 | TRBJ1-1 | TRBV19 | NA | CASGWTAEAFF | TGTGCCAGTGGATGGACAGCTGAAGCTTTCTTT
NA | 15 | TRBJ2-1 | TRBV9 | NA | CASSVARQEANEQFF | TGTGCCAGCAGCGTAGCTCGGCAGGAGGCCAATGAGCAGTTCTTC
NA | 14 | TRBJ1-3 | TRBV6-6 | NA | CASTDTVSGNTIYF | TGTGCCAGCACCGACACAGTCTCTGGAAACACCATATATTTT
NA | 13 | TRBJ2-1 | TRBV14 | NA | CASSQVPGNEQFF | TGTGCCAGCAGCCAAGTACCAGGCAATGAGCAGTTCTTC
few | 13 | TRBJ2-1 | TRBV30 | TRBD2 | CAWSPGGSNEQFF | TGTGCCTGGAGTCCGGGCGGGAGTAATGAGCAGTTCTTC
NA | 12 | TRBJ1-1 | TRBV9 | NA | CASSVGAIVAFF | TGTGCCAGCAGCGTAGGCGCGATAGTCGCTTTCTTT
once | 13 | TRBJ2-5 | TRBV28 | NA | CASSRQVQETQYF | TGTGCCAGCTCGAGACAGGTCCAAGAGACCCAGTACTTC
NA | 15 | TRBJ2-3 | TRBV7-3 | TRBD2 | CASSQGLGSTDTQYF | TGTGCCAGCAGCCAGGGACTAGGAAGCACAGATACGCAGTATTTT
NA | 16 | TRBJ2-2 | TRBV7-6 | NA | CASSLVRGANTGELFF | TGTGCCAGCAGCTTAGTTAGGGGCGCGAACACCGGGGAGCTGTTTTTT
NA | 17 | TRBJ2-5 | TRBV9 | NA | CASSEAQGGAPQETQYF | TGTGCCAGCAGCGAGGCGCAGGGGGGCGCCCCACAAGAGACCCAGTACTTC
NA | 19 | TRBJ2-3 | TRBV19 | TRBD2 | CASSLWTSGRASLTDTQYF | TGTGCCAGTAGTCTCTGGACTAGCGGGAGGGCCTCTCTGACAGATACGCAGTATTTT
NA | 11 | TRBJ1-2 | TRBV6-5 | NA | CASSHAGSYTF | TGTGCCAGCAGTCACGCGGGGAGCTACACCTTC
NA | 17 | TRBJ2-7 | TRBV4-3 | TRBD2 | CASSQDHGGRQFYEQYF | TGCGCCAGCAGCCAAGATCATGGCGGGAGGCAATTCTACGAGCAGTACTTC
NA | 15 | TRBJ2-2 | TRBV4-3 | NA | CASSQDGAVTGELFF | TGCGCCAGCAGCCAAGATGGGGCGGTTACCGGGGAGCTGTTTTTT
NA | 11 | TRBJ1-1 | TRBV19 | TRBD1 | CATRGVTEAFF | TGTGCCACCAGGGGGGTCACTGAAGCTTTCTTT
few | 16 | TRBJ1-1 | TRBV6-6 | NA | CASSYGQGVPNTEAFF | TGTGCCAGCAGTTATGGGCAGGGCGTACCGAACACTGAAGCTTTCTTT
few | 14 | TRBJ1-5 | TRBV11-2 | TRBD1 | CASSADRVEQPQHF | TGTGCCAGCAGCGCCGACAGGGTCGAACAGCCCCAGCATTTT
NA | 12 | TRBJ1-1 | TRBV27 | NA | CASGRTNTEAFF | TGTGCCAGCGGACGGACAAACACTGAAGCTTTCTTT
NA | 14 | TRBJ1-1 | TRBV4-2 | TRBD1 | CASSAPTGNHEAFF | TGTGCCAGCAGCGCACCGACAGGGAACCATGAAGCTTTCTTT
few | 15 | TRBJ1-1 | TRBV14 | NA | CASSQDRPGWTEAFF | TGTGCCAGCAGCCAAGATCGGCCGGGGTGGACTGAAGCTTTCTTT
NA | 16 | TRBJ2-1 | TRBV9 | NA | CASSVGQGRTTHEQFF | TGTGCCAGCAGCGTTGGGCAGGGGCGTACTACGCATGAGCAGTTCTTC
NA | 17 | TRBJ2-1 | TRBV4-2 | TRBD2 | CASSHAGLAGGSNEQFF | TGTGCCAGCAGCCACGCGGGACTAGCGGGAGGAAGTAATGAGCAGTTCTTC
NA | 16 | TRBJ1-5 | TRBV28 | NA | CASSLMFGGFNQPQHF | TGTGCCAGCAGTTTAATGTTCGGGGGGTTCAATCAGCCCCAGCATTTT
NA | 14 | TRBJ1-4 | TRBV9 | TRBD1 | CASSADRGREKLFF | TGTGCCAGCAGCGCGGACAGGGGGCGTGAAAAACTGTTTTTT
NA | 12 | TRBJ2-7 | TRBV5-1 | NA | CASTGTFYEQYF | TGCGCCAGCACCGGGACATTCTACGAGCAGTACTTC
NA | 15 | TRBJ2-7 | TRBV21-1 | NA | CASSTCGAASYEQYF | TGTGCCAGCAGCACCTGCGGCGCTGCCTCCTACGAGCAGTACTTC
few | 16 | TRBJ2-5 | TRBV5-6 | TRBD2 | CASSSTTSGGQETQYF | TGTGCCAGCAGCTCTACGACTAGCGGGGGCCAAGAGACCCAGTACTTC
once | 17 | TRBJ2-2 | TRBV11-3 | TRBD2 | CASSLRWEGLNTGELFF | TGTGCCAGCAGCTTACGGTGGGAGGGCCTTAACACCGGGGAGCTGTTTTTT
NA | 13 | TRBJ2-1 | TRBV11-3 | NA | CASSFPGENEQFF | TGTGCCAGCAGCTTCCCAGGGGAGAATGAGCAGTTCTTC
NA | 14 | TRBJ1-2 | TRBV6-5 | TRBD1 | CASSYSGQGGGYTF | TGTGCCAGCAGTTACTCTGGACAGGGGGGCGGCTACACCTTC
once | 15 | TRBJ1-5 | TRBV7-2 | NA | CASSPLVGAGQPQHF | TGTGCCAGCAGCCCCTTGGTAGGGGCCGGTCAGCCCCAGCATTTT
NA | 16 | TRBJ1-3 | TRBV10-2 | TRBD1 | CASSEGGQGAGNTIYF | TGCGCCAGCAGTGAAGGCGGACAGGGGGCTGGAAACACCATATATTTT
NA | 15 | TRBJ1-1 | TRBV9 | NA | CASSVGADATTEAFF | TGTGCCAGCAGCGTAGGGGCCGACGCAACCACTGAAGCTTTCTTT
NA | 16 | TRBJ2-3 | TRBV28 | TRBD2 | CASSFQRGANTDTQYF | TGTGCCAGCAGTTTCCAGCGGGGGGCTAACACAGATACGCAGTATTTT
NA | 16 | TRBJ2-7 | TRBV14 | NA | CASSHRHGQTSYEQYF | TGTGCCAGCAGCCATCGTCACGGACAGACCTCCTACGAGCAGTACTTC
NA | 16 | TRBJ2-3 | TRBV6-5 | TRBD2 | CASSLTSGGASDTQYF | TGTGCCAGCAGTTTGACTAGCGGGGGGGCGTCAGATACGCAGTATTTT
NA | 13 | TRBJ2-7 | TRBV7-2 | NA | CASSFKRTYEQYF | TGTGCCAGCAGCTTTAAGCGGACCTACGAGCAGTACTTC
few | 13 | TRBJ1-1 | TRBV6-1 | TRBD1 | CASLNRGGGEAFF | TGTGCCAGCCTAAACAGGGGTGGAGGTGAAGCTTTCTTT
NA | 15 | TRBJ2-3 | TRBV9 | NA | CASSDTGTYTDTQYF | TGTGCCAGCAGCGATACAGGGACCTACACAGATACGCAGTATTTT
few | 15 | TRBJ2-3 | TRBV5-1 | NA | CASSTGQAGGDTQYF | TGCGCCAGCAGCACCGGACAGGCCGGGGGAGATACGCAGTATTTT
NA | 15 | TRBJ2-5 | TRBV19 | TRBD2 | CASSIVGTTQETQYF | TGTGCCAGTAGTATAGTTGGGACTACCCAAGAGACCCAGTACTTC
NA | 16 | TRBJ2-1 | TRBV11-2 | TRBD1 | CASSGPGQGSYNEQFF | TGTGCCAGCAGCGGACCGGGACAGGGCTCCTACAATGAGCAGTTCTTC
NA | 14 | TRBJ1-2 | TRBV6-5 | TRBD1 | CASSGAGQGGGYTF | TGTGCCAGCAGTGGTGCAGGACAGGGCGGTGGCTACACCTTC
NA | 12 | TRBJ1-5 | TRBV6-5 | TRBD1 | CASRSQGKSQHF | TGTGCCAGCAGGTCACAGGGGAAATCCCAGCATTTT
NA | 14 | TRBJ1-1 | TRBV7-3 | NA | CASSFKRLDTEAFF | TGTGCCAGCAGCTTTAAGCGCCTGGACACTGAAGCTTTCTTT
NA | 10 | TRBJ1-2 | TRBV30 | NA | CAWSVSRQAF | TGTGCCTGGAGTGTATCGCGACAGGCCTTC
NA | 18 | TRBJ1-1 | TRBV4-1 | TRBD1 | CASSQDGGTGRMNTEAFF | TGCGCCAGCAGCCAAGATGGGGGGACAGGGCGGATGAACACTGAAGCTTTCTTT
NA | 15 | TRBJ1-1 | TRBV5-4 | TRBD1 | CASNFKQGLRTEAFF | TGTGCCAGCAACTTTAAACAGGGGCTGAGGACTGAAGCTTTCTTT
few | 13 | TRBJ2-7 | TRBV7-9 | NA | CASSLPTGYEQYF | TGTGCCAGCAGCTTACCTACAGGCTACGAGCAGTACTTC
NA | 13 | TRBJ2-7 | TRBV27 | NA | CASSFVIEGVQYF | TGTGCCAGCAGTTTTGTGATCGAGGGGGTGCAGTACTTC
few | 14 | TRBJ1-2 | TRBV6-5 | NA | CASSEGGGHYGYTF | TGTGCCAGCAGTGAAGGGGGGGGGCACTATGGCTACACCTTC
NA | 16 | TRBJ2-7 | TRBV10-3 | NA | CAISDVGGTSSYEQYF | TGTGCCATCAGTGACGTAGGCGGGACCAGCTCCTACGAGCAGTACTTC
NA | 17 | TRBJ2-2 | TRBV4-2 | TRBD2 | CASSSGTSGSWTGELFF | TGTGCCAGCAGCTCCGGGACTAGCGGGAGTTGGACCGGGGAGCTGTTTTTT